One TCR beta chain is described in this entry. Its antigen is currently unknown. Naive, central memory, regulatory and stem cell-like memory cells within the CD4+ compartment were sorted using CD45RO/CCR7/CD25/CD127/CD95/CD27. This entry comes from a study of beta chain features in type 1 diabetes. Findings of the study overall: Researchers report that Type 1 diabetes patients had moderately but significantly shorter TCRB CDR3s across all four CD4+ subsets.

This CDR3 spans 15 amino acids. V dropped 3 bases and J dropped 1 base, with 13 bases sitting between them. Germline V CDR1 and CDR2: SGHTA, FQGNSA. What was sequenced were expressed TCRB transcripts, since all of the isolated RNA had been reverse transcribed. The repertoire was sequenced with immunoSEQ multiplex PCR; TCRdb's copy has only in-frame clones and lacks some. The table includes hundreds of thousands of clones, around 15% detected once. The receptor's source is a man between 18 and 35 years old in good health. The chain recombines TRBV7-2 with TRBJ2-7; TRBD2 might be the D (6 bases). The specimen sequenced was naive CD4+ T cells from blood. For the CDR3, the DNA is TGTGCCAGCAGCTTGTGGGGGGAATCGTCCTACGAGCAGTACTTC. Amino acids: CASSLWGESSYEQYF.